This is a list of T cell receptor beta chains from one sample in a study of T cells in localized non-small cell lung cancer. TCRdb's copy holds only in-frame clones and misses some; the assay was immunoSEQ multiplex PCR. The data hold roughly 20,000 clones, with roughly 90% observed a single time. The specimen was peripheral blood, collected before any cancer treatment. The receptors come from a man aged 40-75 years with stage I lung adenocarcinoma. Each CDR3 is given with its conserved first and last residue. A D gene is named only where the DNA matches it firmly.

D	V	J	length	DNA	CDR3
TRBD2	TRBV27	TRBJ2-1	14	TGTGCCAGCAGTTTCCTAGCGGAAGCTAATGAGCAGTTCTTC	CASSFLAEANEQFF
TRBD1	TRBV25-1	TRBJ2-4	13	TGTGCCAGCAGTCTGACAGGGTGGAACATTCAGTACTTC	CASSLTGWNIQYF
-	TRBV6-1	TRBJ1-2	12	TGTGCCACCCCGGAGTATGGCTATGGCTACACCTTC	CATPEYGYGYTF
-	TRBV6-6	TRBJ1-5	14	TGTGCCAGCAGTAACCCAGGGATAAATCAGCCCCAGCATTTT	CASSNPGINQPQHF
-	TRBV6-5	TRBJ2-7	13	TGTGCCAGCAGCTATCGACAGTCTGGCGAGCAGTACTTC	CASSYRQSGEQYF
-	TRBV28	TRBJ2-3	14	TGTGTCACGAGCCGGGGGACCTACACCGATACGCAGTATTTT	CVTSRGTYTDTQYF
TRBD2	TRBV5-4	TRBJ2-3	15	TGTGCCAGCAGCTTCACTAGCGGGGGGACAGATACGCAGTATTTT	CASSFTSGGTDTQYF
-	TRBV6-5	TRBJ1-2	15	TGTGCCAGCAGTTACCGACGGAATTTAGAGTATGGCTACACCTTC	CASSYRRNLEYGYTF
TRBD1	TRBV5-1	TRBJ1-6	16	TGCGCCAACAGCTTGGGTCGGGCAGGGGGTTCATCACCCCTCCACTTT	CANSLGRAGGSSPLHF
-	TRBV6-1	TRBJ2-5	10	TGTGCCAGCAGTGAAGAGACCCAGTACTTC	CASSEETQYF
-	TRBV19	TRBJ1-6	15	TGTGCCTGCGGTACCCAGAGTTCCCCAAATTCACCCCTCCACTTT	CACGTQSSPNSPLHF
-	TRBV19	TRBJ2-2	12	TGTGCCAGTAGATGGCCCCAAGAGGAGCTGTTTTTT	CASRWPQEELFF